A selection of T cell receptor beta chains follows, all from one sample in a study of T cell responses to AZD1222 COVID-19 vaccine. Assay used: immunoSEQ multiplex PCR; TCRdb lists only in-frame clones, some missing. The sample records about 190,000 clones, roughly nine tenths being singletons. Sequencing was performed on peripheral blood, taken on day 0 of AZD1222 vaccination. The origin of the receptors is an adult in good health. The CDR3 runs from the conserved cysteine through the conserved F or W. The D gene is left open where the match is weak. Size tells how often a clone was seen (once, few, many) or the class of an expanded clone, and some rows leave it out.

>TRBJ2-3|TRBD2|TRBV27|.
CASSLIRSGGATDTQYF
TGTGCCAGCAGTTTAATTCGTAGCGGGGGGGCCACAGATACGCAGTATTTT
>TRBJ2-3|.|TRBV5-1|.
CASNKGSATDTQYF
TGCGCCAGCAACAAGGGGTCGGCTACAGATACGCAGTATTTT
>TRBJ1-5|.|TRBV7-2|.
CASSLVPNSNQPQHF
TGTGCCAGCAGCTTAGTGCCCAATAGCAATCAGCCCCAGCATTTT
>TRBJ1-6|.|TRBV24-1|few
CATSDRQVIRGGAYNSPLHF
TGTGCCACCAGTGACAGACAGGTAATACGGGGGGGCGCCTATAATTCACCCCTCCACTTT
>TRBJ1-2|.|TRBV7-9|.
CASSLGQNSAHGYTF
TGTGCCAGCAGCTTAGGACAGAACAGTGCTCACGGCTACACCTTC
>TRBJ2-7|TRBD1|TRBV11-2|once
CASTLGQGWAYEQYF
TGTGCCAGCACCCTGGGACAGGGGTGGGCCTACGAGCAGTACTTC
>TRBJ1-4|.|TRBV10-3|.
CAISESPRNNEKLFF
TGTGCCATCAGTGAGTCGCCAAGGAACAATGAAAAACTGTTTTTT
>TRBJ2-2|.|TRBV29-1|.
CSVGPGDTGELFF
TGCAGCGTTGGACCAGGGGACACCGGGGAGCTGTTTTTT
>TRBJ2-3|TRBD2|TRBV9|.
CASSKGTSGGDTQYF
TGTGCCAGCAGCAAGGGGACTAGCGGGGGAGATACGCAGTATTTT
>TRBJ2-2|TRBD1|TRBV5-1|once
CASSVYKPGQSNTGELFF
TGCGCCAGCAGCGTATACAAACCGGGACAGTCAAACACCGGGGAGCTGTTTTTT
>TRBJ2-7|TRBD1|TRBV6-5|.
CASSWTGAYEQYF
TGTGCCAGCAGTTGGACAGGGGCCTACGAGCAGTACTTC
>TRBJ2-7|.|TRBV5-1|.
CASSRQLTLF
TGCGCCAGCAGTCGGCAGTTAACCCTCTTC
>TRBJ1-1|.|TRBV11-2|.
CASSLEAHYTEAFF
TGTGCCAGCAGCTTAGAGGCCCATTACACTGAAGCTTTCTTT
>TRBJ1-2|TRBD1|TRBV28|.
CASSSIGQGGTYGYTF
TGTGCCAGCAGTTCGATTGGACAGGGGGGCACCTATGGCTACACCTTC
>TRBJ1-3|.|TRBV18|.
CASSPFEGDDTIYF
TGTGCCAGCTCACCGTTTGAGGGAGATGACACCATATATTTT
>TRBJ1-2|TRBD1|TRBV5-8|.
CASSFGQGGNYGYTF
TGTGCCAGCAGCTTCGGACAGGGAGGCAACTATGGCTACACCTTC
>TRBJ1-1|TRBD1|TRBV2|.
CASSAYRGLNTEAFF
TGTGCCAGCAGTGCATACAGGGGTTTGAACACTGAAGCTTTCTTT
>TRBJ2-7|.|TRBV18|once
CASSPDVGGHYEQYF
TGTGCCAGCTCACCAGATGTGGGGGGTCACTACGAGCAGTACTTC
>TRBJ2-1|.|TRBV5-6|.
CASSWDNEQFF
TGTGCCAGCAGCTGGGACAATGAGCAGTTCTTC
>TRBJ1-3|.|TRBV2|.
CASSLQGSGNTIYF
TGTGCCAGCAGCCTACAGGGATCTGGAAACACCATATATTTT
>TRBJ1-5|.|TRBV10-3|.
CAISPGSYSNQPQHF
TGTGCCATCTCCCCCGGCAGCTATAGCAATCAGCCCCAGCATTTT
>TRBJ2-2|.|TRBV7-9|.
CASSVRGTGNTGELFF
TGTGCCAGCAGCGTTAGGGGCACAGGGAACACCGGGGAGCTGTTTTTT
>TRBJ1-2|.|TRBV29-1|.
CSVEVKERNGYTF
TGCAGCGTTGAAGTCAAGGAGCGGAATGGCTACACCTTC
>TRBJ2-7|.|TRBV6-5|.
CASSYNYRDYEQYF
TGTGCCAGCAGTTATAATTACAGGGACTACGAGCAGTACTTC
>TRBJ2-1|.|TRBV28|.
CASRPMDSYNEQFF
TGTGCCAGCAGACCCATGGACAGCTACAATGAGCAGTTCTTC